Listed below are T cell receptor beta chains from one sample, sequenced in a study of T cells in Graves' hyperthyroidism and ophthalmopathy. MiXCR, applied by TCRdb to the multiplex PCR reads, yields one record per CDR3 protein. The data show about half a million distinct CDR3 sequences, 22% seen once. The sequencing sample was made of blood. These receptors were taken from a woman in her seventies with Graves' ophthalmopathy. The CDR3 runs from the conserved cysteine through the conserved F or W. A D gene is named only where the DNA matches it firmly. The size field is filled for only some rows; it gives once, few, many or a size class.

j_call	clone_size	d_call	v_call	cdr3_aa	cdr3_nt
TRBJ2-1	many	TRBD1	TRBV2	CASSVDRSYNEQFF	TGTGCCAGCAGTGTGGACAGGAGCTACAATGAGCAGTTCTTC
TRBJ1-1	NA	TRBD1	TRBV6-4	CASKRTGGRTEAFF	TGTGCCAGCAAACGCACAGGGGGCAGGACTGAAGCTTTCTTT
TRBJ2-4	NA	NA	TRBV28	CASSPPGYGDIQYF	TGTGCCAGCAGTCCCCCCGGCTACGGGGACATTCAGTACTTC
TRBJ1-2	few	NA	TRBV27	CASSRDGFYGYTF	TGTGCCAGCAGCAGAGACGGGTTCTATGGCTACACCTTC
TRBJ1-1	NA	NA	TRBV19	CASSIDPANTEAFF	TGTGCCAGTAGTATAGATCCGGCGAACACTGAAGCTTTCTTT
TRBJ1-1	NA	NA	TRBV29-1	CSVEDAAGGMIPEAFF	TGCAGCGTTGAAGATGCCGCGGGGGGGATGATCCCTGAAGCTTTCTTT
TRBJ1-2	NA	TRBD1	TRBV9	CASSADRGSYGYTF	TGTGCCAGCAGCGCTGACAGGGGATCTTATGGCTACACCTTC
TRBJ1-3	NA	NA	TRBV27	CASGHSGNTIYF	TGTGCCAGCGGACACTCTGGAAACACCATATATTTT
TRBJ1-5	few	TRBD1	TRBV19	CASSKGQGAFYQPQHF	TGTGCCAGTAGTAAAGGGCAGGGGGCTTTCTATCAGCCCCAGCATTTT
TRBJ2-7	NA	NA	TRBV6-1	CASSEETEQYF	TGTGCCAGCAGTGAAGAAACAGAGCAGTACTTC
TRBJ2-1	many	TRBD2	TRBV3-1	CASSRGTNYNEQFF	TGTGCCAGCAGCCGAGGGACTAACTACAATGAGCAGTTCTTC